This T cell receptor beta chain was sequenced in a study of siplizumab effects on memory and regulatory T cells. With respect to this clone: Antigen specificity is unknown.

Sequencing of each sample assayed some 9.4 x 10^4 TCR templates. Some clones are missing from TCRdb's copy, which holds only in-frame ones; the method was immunoSEQ multiplex PCR. The table shows about 100,000 clones, with roughly 93% occurring only once. Study outcomes and limitations: Proliferating Tregs from siplizumab cultures lacked functional confirmation of suppression. The authors could not assign a naive or memory phenotype to roughly 75-97% of proliferating CD4+ or CD8+ clones.

Germline loops: CDR1 SGHAT, CDR2 FQNNGV. The CDR3 has 15 residues. V lost 2 bases and J 2 bases, leaving 10 bases between the germline ends. The clonotype comes from a human donor in good health. The gene calls are TRBV11-2 and TRBJ2-1; D is undetermined. Sequenced sample: non-Treg CD4+ T cells sorted from blood. The CDR3 loop is CASSLIHATYNEQFF. In DNA, the CDR3 is TGTGCCAGCAGCTTAATCCACGCGACCTACAATGAGCAGTTCTTC.